Below, one TCR beta chain is given with its context. The CDR3 is 14 residues long. Per germline, CDR1 MNHEY and CDR2 SVGAGI. V was trimmed by 8 bases and J by 5 bases, leaving 15 bases between them. The sample comes from a study of control samples from healthy donors and cancer patients. The repertoire was sequenced with immunoSEQ multiplex PCR; TCRdb's copy has only in-frame clones and lacks some. There are about 180,000 clones in the sample; 85% to 90% occur only once, and about 1.4% lies in the top ten. The TCR sequence derives from a woman aged 45-60 years in good health. The specimen was blood. The V call is TRBV6-5, the J call TRBJ2-2; D gene ambiguous. The CDR3 here is CASELSARTGELFF. DNA for the CDR3: TGTGCCAGCGAACTATCGGCAAGGACCGGGGAGCTGTTTTTT.